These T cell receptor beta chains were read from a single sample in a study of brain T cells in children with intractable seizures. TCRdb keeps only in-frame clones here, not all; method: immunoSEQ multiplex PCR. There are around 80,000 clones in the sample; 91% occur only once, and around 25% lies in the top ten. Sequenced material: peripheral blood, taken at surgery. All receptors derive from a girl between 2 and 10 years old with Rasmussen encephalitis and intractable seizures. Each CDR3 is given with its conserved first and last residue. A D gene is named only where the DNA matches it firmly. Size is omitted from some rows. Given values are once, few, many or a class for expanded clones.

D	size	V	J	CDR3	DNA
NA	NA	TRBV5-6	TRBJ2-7	CASSFVTGANKPYEQYF	TGTGCCAGCAGCTTCGTTACGGGGGCCAACAAACCCTACGAGCAGTACTTC
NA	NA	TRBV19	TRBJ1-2	CASSNEGLNYGYTF	TGTGCCAGTAGTAATGAGGGACTTAACTATGGCTACACCTTC
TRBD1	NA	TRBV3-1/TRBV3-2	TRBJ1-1	CASSQEWTGQGGTEAFF	TGTGCCAGCAGCCAAGAATGGACCGGACAGGGAGGCACTGAAGCTTTCTTT
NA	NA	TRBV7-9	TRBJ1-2	CASSSSATEGPGYTF	TGTGCCAGCAGCAGCTCGGCGACAGAGGGGCCTGGCTACACCTTC
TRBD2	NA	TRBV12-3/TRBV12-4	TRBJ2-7	CASSSGLTYEQYF	TGTGCCAGCAGTTCGGGACTAACCTACGAGCAGTACTTC
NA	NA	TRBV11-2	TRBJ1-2	CASRGTGNSWGYTF	TGTGCCAGCAGGGGCACAGGGAATTCATGGGGCTACACCTTC
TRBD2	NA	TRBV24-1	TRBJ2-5	CATGTSGSGTQETQYF	TGTGCCACGGGGACTAGCGGGAGTGGAACCCAAGAGACCCAGTACTTC
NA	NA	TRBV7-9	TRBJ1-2	CASSFTYGYTF	TGTGCCAGCAGCTTTACCTATGGCTACACCTTC
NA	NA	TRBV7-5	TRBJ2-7	CVRSLADRSSYEQYF	TGTGTCAGAAGCTTAGCTGATCGCAGCTCCTACGAGCAGTACTTC
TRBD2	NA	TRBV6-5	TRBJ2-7	CASKWRGGSYEQYF	TGTGCCAGCAAATGGCGGGGGGGCTCCTACGAGCAGTACTTC
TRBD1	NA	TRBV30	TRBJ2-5	CAWSVTGGGRIGTQYF	TGTGCCTGGAGTGTTACAGGGGGCGGAAGGATCGGGACCCAGTACTTC
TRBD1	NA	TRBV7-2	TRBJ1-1	CASSPLDRGGMNTEAFF	TGTGCCAGCAGCCCCCTAGACAGGGGAGGAATGAACACTGAAGCTTTCTTT
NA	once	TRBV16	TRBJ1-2	CASSQLPANYGYTF	TGTGCCAGCAGCCAATTGCCGGCTAACTATGGCTACACCTTC
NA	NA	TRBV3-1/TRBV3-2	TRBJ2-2	CASSPQGIAAGELFF	TGTGCCAGCAGCCCCCAGGGGATTGCTGCCGGGGAGCTGTTTTTT
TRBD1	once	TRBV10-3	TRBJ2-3	CATRGQPSSTDTQYF	TGTGCCACTAGGGGACAGCCCTCTAGCACAGATACGCAGTATTTT
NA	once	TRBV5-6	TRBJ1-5	CASSLQGRNQPQHF	TGTGCCAGCAGCTTGCAGGGAAGGAATCAGCCCCAGCATTTT
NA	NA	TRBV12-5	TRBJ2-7	CASGLARALGTAHLEQYF	TGTGCTAGTGGTTTGGCCCGCGCACTTGGGACTGCCCACCTCGAGCAGTACTTC
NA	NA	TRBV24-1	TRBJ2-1	CAIGDASSTYNEQFF	TGTGCCATCGGGGACGCGAGTTCAACCTACAATGAGCAGTTCTTC
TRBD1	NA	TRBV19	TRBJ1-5	CADRGVDQPQHF	TGTGCCGACAGGGGGGTGGATCAGCCCCAGCATTTT
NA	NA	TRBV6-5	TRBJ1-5	CASSERRNQPQHF	TGTGCCAGCAGCGAGAGGCGCAATCAGCCCCAGCATTTT
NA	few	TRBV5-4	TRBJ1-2	CASSSGDGYTF	TGTGCCAGCAGCTCAGGCGATGGCTACACCTTC
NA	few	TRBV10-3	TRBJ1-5	CASAPAPSGNQPQHF	TGTGCCAGCGCTCCCGCTCCCAGCGGCAATCAGCCCCAGCATTTT
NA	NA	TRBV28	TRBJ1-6	CATYGGANSPLHF	TGTGCCACCTATGGGGGGGCGAATTCACCCCTCCACTTT
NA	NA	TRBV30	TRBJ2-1	CAWSTRGSSSYNEQFF	TGTGCCTGGAGTACCAGGGGTAGCAGCTCCTACAATGAGCAGTTCTTC
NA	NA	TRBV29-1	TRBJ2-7	CSVAASSYEQYF	TGCAGCGTGGCGGCAAGCTCCTACGAGCAGTACTTC
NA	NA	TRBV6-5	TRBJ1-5	CASVMGKGNQPQHF	TGTGCCAGCGTCATGGGAAAGGGCAATCAGCCCCAGCATTTT
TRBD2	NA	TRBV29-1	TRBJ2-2	CSASSAGGPAGELFF	TGCAGCGCTTCGTCAGCGGGAGGGCCCGCCGGGGAGCTGTTTTTT
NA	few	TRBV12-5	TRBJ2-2	CASGLTLRSGELFF	TGTGCTAGTGGTTTGACTCTTCGGAGTGGGGAGCTGTTTTTT
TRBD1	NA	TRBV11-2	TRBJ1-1	CASSLARGLNTEAFF	TGTGCCAGCAGCTTAGCCAGGGGGTTGAACACTGAAGCTTTCTTT
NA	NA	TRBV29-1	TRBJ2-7	CSVLRDLSYEQYF	TGCAGCGTTCTTCGGGACCTGTCCTACGAGCAGTACTTC
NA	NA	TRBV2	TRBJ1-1	CASRGRGGMNTEAFF	TGTGCCAGCAGGGGGAGAGGGGGGATGAACACTGAAGCTTTCTTT
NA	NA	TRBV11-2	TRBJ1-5	CASSLGRSNQPQHF	TGTGCCAGCAGCTTAGGGCGAAGCAATCAGCCCCAGCATTTT
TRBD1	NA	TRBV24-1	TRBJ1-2	CATSDHTLQGMHGYTF	TGTGCCACCAGTGACCACACCCTACAGGGGATGCATGGCTACACCTTC
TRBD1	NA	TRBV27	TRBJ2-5	CASSSTGTGGGETQYF	TGTGCCAGCAGTTCGACCGGGACAGGGGGCGGGGAGACCCAGTACTTC
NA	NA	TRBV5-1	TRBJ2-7	CASSILATYEQYF	TGCGCCAGCAGCATACTAGCAACCTACGAGCAGTACTTC
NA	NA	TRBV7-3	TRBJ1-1	CASSLQGLGVDAEAFF	TGTGCCAGCAGTCTGCAGGGATTGGGGGTAGACGCTGAAGCTTTCTTT
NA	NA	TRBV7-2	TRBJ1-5	CASSLGRSPNQPQHF	TGTGCCAGCAGCTTAGGGCGGTCACCTAATCAGCCCCAGCATTTT
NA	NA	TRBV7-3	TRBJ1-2	CASSKGPIWGYGYTF	TGTGCCAGCAGCAAAGGACCTATATGGGGGTATGGCTACACCTTC
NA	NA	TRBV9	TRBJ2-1	CASSVAPHYNEQFF	TGTGCCAGCAGCGTAGCACCACACTACAATGAGCAGTTCTTC
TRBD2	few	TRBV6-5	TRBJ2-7	CASNKRDSYEQYF	TGTGCCAGCAACAAGCGGGACTCCTACGAGCAGTACTTC
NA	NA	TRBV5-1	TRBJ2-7	CASSLVNSDYEQYF	TGCGCCAGCAGCTTGGTCAACTCAGACTACGAGCAGTACTTC
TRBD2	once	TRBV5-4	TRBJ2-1	CASSLDLSSGRSDEQFF	TGTGCCAGCAGCTTGGACCTATCTAGCGGGAGAAGCGATGAGCAGTTCTTC
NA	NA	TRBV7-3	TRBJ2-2	CASSLRTDKGSGELFF	TGTGCCAGCAGCTTACGAACGGACAAGGGCAGCGGGGAGCTGTTTTTT
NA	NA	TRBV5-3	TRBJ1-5	CARSLGGNYNQPQHF	TGTGCCAGAAGCTTGGGAGGCAACTATAATCAGCCCCAGCATTTT
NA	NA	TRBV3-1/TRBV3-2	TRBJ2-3	CASLQGDTQYF	TGTGCCAGCCTCCAAGGGGATACGCAGTATTTT
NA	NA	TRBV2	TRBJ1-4	CASNPGSRNEKLFF	TGTGCCAGCAATCCAGGGAGTCGGAATGAAAAACTGTTTTTT
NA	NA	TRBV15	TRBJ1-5	CATRKSGDLLGNQPQHF	TGTGCCACCAGAAAGAGTGGGGACCTACTAGGAAATCAGCCCCAGCATTTT
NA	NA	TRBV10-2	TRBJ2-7	CASSEAGSSYEQYF	TGCGCCAGCAGTGAGGCGGGGAGCTCCTACGAGCAGTACTTC